The rows below give T cell receptor beta chains drawn from one sample of a study of identical twins. Each CDR3 protein gets one entry after TCRdb re-called the 5' RACE reads with MiXCR. This sample has 400,000 to 550,000 distinct CDR3 sequences, with 22% found just once. The same data also went into a second study, on T cells expressing NK-cell markers.

Sequenced sample: CD4+ T cells sorted from blood. The receptors originated from a woman between 18 and 29 years old in good health. CDR3s leave out the opening cysteine and the closing phenylalanine or tryptophan.

j_call v_call cdr3_length cdr3_aa
TRBJ1-1 TRBV5-1 12 ASKVVSRNTEAF
TRBJ2-1 TRBV28 9 ASSFPDEQF
TRBJ2-7 TRBV10-3 12 AISESLAGWEQY
TRBJ2-3 TRBV5-1 13 ASSQDRGGTYTQY
TRBJ2-3 TRBV7-9 10 ASRTSSDTQY
TRBJ2-1 TRBV7-2 15 ASSLHSGTGNYNEQF
TRBJ2-7 TRBV20-1 9 SARTRDEQY
TRBJ2-3 TRBV3-1 10 ASSQISNTQY
TRBJ2-7 TRBV29-1 11 SVTSGGSYEQY
TRBJ2-5 TRBV12-3/TRBV12-4 13 ASSLTSGRQETQY
TRBJ1-2 TRBV20-1 13 SARRRTGGNYGYT
TRBJ1-6 TRBV5-1 10 ASSWDKPPLH
TRBJ2-7 TRBV9 11 ASSGAGGYEQY
TRBJ2-7 TRBV10-2 14 ASSSYLAGGLDEQY
TRBJ2-5 TRBV29-1 10 SGGDIQETQY
TRBJ2-7 TRBV6-5 12 ASSYSMTAYEQY
TRBJ2-6 TRBV29-1 15 SVLNRHTFSGANVLT
TRBJ2-2 TRBV20-1 12 SARELGHTGELF
TRBJ1-6 TRBV20-1 13 SARVDGMGNSPLH
TRBJ2-5 TRBV29-1 11 SVRTSGLKTQY
TRBJ1-1 TRBV29-1 10 SVYGDLAEAF
TRBJ2-3 TRBV5-1 13 ASSERGGFTDTQY
TRBJ2-2 TRBV5-1 13 ASSPDPSGAGELF
TRBJ2-7 TRBV6-5 14 ASSYGPGTASYEQY
TRBJ2-6 TRBV7-6 17 ASSPTPGAYSSGANVLT
TRBJ1-1 TRBV12-3/TRBV12-4 11 ASTPRRDTEAF
TRBJ1-2 TRBV2 11 ASRGDSLYGYT
TRBJ2-1 TRBV6-5 12 ASSSLAGGLEQF
TRBJ2-6 TRBV5-1 19 ASKLPRTGVGGAGGANVLT
TRBJ1-1 TRBV27 12 ASSSPTGELIAF
TRBJ2-3 TRBV20-1 13 SARDGGQNTDTQY
TRBJ2-1 TRBV20-1 11 SAASGPQGEQF
TRBJ1-5 TRBV12-3/TRBV12-4 11 ASRVQIYQPQH
TRBJ1-1 TRBV12-3/TRBV12-4 12 ADRQRPMNTEAF
TRBJ2-1 TRBV12-3/TRBV12-4 12 ASSFGLAGTEQF
TRBJ2-1 TRBV9 15 ASSVEVAGGPYNEQF
TRBJ2-7 TRBV5-1 12 ASRPTSGGREQY
TRBJ1-3 TRBV10-3 11 AISAGQGNTIY
TRBJ2-3 TRBV20-1 12 SASHGWGTDTQY
TRBJ2-5 TRBV19 13 ASSFGQATEETQY